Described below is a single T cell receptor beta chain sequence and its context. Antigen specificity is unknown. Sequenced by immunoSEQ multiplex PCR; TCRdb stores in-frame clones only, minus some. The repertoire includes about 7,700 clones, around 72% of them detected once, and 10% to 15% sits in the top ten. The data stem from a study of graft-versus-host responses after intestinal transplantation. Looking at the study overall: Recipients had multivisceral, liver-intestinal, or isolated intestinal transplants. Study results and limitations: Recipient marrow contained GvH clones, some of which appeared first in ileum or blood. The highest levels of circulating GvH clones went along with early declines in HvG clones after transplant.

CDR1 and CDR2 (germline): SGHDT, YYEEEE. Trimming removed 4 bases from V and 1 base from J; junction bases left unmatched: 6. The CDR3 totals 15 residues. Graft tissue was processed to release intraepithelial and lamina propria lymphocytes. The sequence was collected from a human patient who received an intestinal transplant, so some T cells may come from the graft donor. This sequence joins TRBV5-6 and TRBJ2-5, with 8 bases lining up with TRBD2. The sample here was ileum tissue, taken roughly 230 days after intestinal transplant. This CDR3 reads CASSPGGGTQETQYF. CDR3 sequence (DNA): TGTGCCAGCAGCCCCGGGGGGGGGACCCAAGAGACCCAGTACTTC. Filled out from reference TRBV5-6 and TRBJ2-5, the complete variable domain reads DAGVTQSPTHLIKTRGQQVTLRCSPKSGHDTVSWYQQALGQGPQFIFQYYEEEERQRGNFPDRFSGHQFPNYSSELNVNALLLGDSALYLCASSPGGGTQETQYFGPGTRLLVL.